This entry features one T cell receptor (beta chain) sequence. Its antigen remains unknown. The data are from a study of OX40 agonist ivuxolimab in advanced cancers. About the study: Patients undergoing dose escalation presented with hepatocellular carcinoma, melanoma, renal cell or head and neck cancer. At around 83% male, the cohort had a mean age of 60 years, ranging from roughly 20 to 90.

Trimming shortened V by 3 bases and J by 2 bases, and 14 bases separated the two germline ends. This CDR3 comprises 16 residues. Germline assignment: CDR1 KGHSH and CDR2 LQKENI. Findings of the study overall: Expanded clones tended on average to be more numerous among CD8+ T cells than CD4+.

Sequencing was performed with immunoSEQ multiplex PCR; in TCRdb, only in-frame clones are kept and a portion is missing. Altogether 75,000 to 90,000 clones are present, approximately 84% being singletons, with the ten largest covering less than 9.5%. The sequence was collected from an adult with an advanced solid tumor such as melanoma, head and neck, liver or kidney cancer. Sample: CD4+ or CD8+ T cells sorted from blood, taken in a trial of the OX40 agonist ivuxolimab. The V gene is TRBV18, the J gene TRBJ1-3; D gene uncertain. The CDR3, as DNA: TGTGCCAGCTCACCCGCAGTGTTGAAGCCTGGAAACACCATATATTTT. It is translated as CASSPAVLKPGNTIYF.